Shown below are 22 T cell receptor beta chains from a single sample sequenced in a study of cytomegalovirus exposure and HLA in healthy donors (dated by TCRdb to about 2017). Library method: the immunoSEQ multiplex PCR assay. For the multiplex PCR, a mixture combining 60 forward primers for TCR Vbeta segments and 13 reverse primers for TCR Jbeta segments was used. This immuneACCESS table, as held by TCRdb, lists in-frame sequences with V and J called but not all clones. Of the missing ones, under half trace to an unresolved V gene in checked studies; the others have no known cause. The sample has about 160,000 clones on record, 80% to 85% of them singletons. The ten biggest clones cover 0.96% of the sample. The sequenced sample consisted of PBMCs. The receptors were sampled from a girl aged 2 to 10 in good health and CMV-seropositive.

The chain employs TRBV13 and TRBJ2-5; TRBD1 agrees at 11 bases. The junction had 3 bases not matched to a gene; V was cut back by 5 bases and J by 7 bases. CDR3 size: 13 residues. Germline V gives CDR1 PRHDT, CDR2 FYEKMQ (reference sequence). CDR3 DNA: TGTGCCAGCAGCCCTGGGACAGGGGGGACCCAGTACTTC. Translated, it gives CASSPGTGGTQYF.

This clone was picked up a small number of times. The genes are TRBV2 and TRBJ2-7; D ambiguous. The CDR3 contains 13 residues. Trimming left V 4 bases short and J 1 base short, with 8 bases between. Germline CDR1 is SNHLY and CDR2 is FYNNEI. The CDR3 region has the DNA TGTGCCAGCAGTGTGGGCAGATCCTACGAGCAGTACTTC. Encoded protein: CASSVGRSYEQYF. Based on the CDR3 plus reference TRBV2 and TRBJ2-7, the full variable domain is EPEVTQTPSHQVTQMGQEVILRCVPISNHLYFYWYRQILGQKVEFLVSFYNNEISEKSEIFDDQFSVERPDGSNFTLKIRSTKLEDSAMYFCASSVGRSYEQYFGPGTRLTVT.

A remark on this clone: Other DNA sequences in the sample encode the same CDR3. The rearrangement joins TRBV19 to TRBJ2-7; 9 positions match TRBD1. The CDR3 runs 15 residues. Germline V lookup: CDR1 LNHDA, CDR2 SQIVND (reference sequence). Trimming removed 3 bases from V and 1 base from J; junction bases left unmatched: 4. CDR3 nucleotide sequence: TGTGCCAGTAGTATTACGGGACAGGGTTCCTACGAGCAGTACTTC. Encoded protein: CASSITGQGSYEQYF.

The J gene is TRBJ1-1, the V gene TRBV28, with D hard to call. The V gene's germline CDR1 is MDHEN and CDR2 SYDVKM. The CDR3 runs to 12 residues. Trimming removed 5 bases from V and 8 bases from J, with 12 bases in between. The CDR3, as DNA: TGTGCCAGCAGTCCGTGGAGCGGCGAAGCTTTCTTT. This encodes CASSPWSGEAFF.

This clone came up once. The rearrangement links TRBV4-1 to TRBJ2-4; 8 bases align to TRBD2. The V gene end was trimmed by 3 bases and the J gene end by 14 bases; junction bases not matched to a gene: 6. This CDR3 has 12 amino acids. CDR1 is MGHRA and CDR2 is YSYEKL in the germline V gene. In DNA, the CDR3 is TGCGCCAGCAGCCACCCGGGGCGGGAGGAGTACTTC. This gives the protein CASSHPGREEYF.

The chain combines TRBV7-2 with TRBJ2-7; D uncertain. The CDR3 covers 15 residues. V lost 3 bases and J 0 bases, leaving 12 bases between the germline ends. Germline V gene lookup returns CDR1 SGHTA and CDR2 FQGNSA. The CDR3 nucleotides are TGTGCCAGCAGCTTCTCAGCGTCTTACTCCTACGAGCAGTACTTC. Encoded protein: CASSFSASYSYEQYF.

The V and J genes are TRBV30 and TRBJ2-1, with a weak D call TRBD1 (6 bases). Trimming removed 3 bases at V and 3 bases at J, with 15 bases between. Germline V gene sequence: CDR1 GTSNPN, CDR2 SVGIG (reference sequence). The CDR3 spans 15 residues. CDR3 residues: CAWSRGQMYYNEQFF. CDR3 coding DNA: TGTGCCTGGAGCCGCGGACAGATGTACTACAATGAGCAGTTCTTC.

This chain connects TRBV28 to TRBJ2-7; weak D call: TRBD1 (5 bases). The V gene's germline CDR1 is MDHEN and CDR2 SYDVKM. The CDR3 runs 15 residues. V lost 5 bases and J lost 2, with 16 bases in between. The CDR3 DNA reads TGTGCCAGCAGTGGGGCCGATAACGTACCCTACGAGCAGTACTTC. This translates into CASSGADNVPYEQYF.

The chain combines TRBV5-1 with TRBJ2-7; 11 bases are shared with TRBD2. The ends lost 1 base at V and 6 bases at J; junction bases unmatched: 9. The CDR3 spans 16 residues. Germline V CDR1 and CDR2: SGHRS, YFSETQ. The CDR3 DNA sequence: TGCGCCAGCAGCTTGTTATCCCTGCTAGCGGGAGGCGAGCAGTACTTC. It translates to CASSLLSLLAGGEQYF.

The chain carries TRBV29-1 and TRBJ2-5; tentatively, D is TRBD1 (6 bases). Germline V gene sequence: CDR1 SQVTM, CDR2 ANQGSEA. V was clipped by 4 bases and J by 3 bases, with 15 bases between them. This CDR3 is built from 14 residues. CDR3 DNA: TGCAGCGTTGGGCCCCGATGGACAGAAGAGACCCAGTACTTC. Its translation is CSVGPRWTEETQYF.

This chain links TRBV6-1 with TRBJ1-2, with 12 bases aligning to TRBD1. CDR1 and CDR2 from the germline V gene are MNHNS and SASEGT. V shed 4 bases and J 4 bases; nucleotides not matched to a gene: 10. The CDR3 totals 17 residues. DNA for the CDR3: TGTGCCAGCAGTGGGGGGACAGGGGGCGAACTTCGCTATGGCTACACCTTC. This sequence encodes CASSGGTGGELRYGYTF.

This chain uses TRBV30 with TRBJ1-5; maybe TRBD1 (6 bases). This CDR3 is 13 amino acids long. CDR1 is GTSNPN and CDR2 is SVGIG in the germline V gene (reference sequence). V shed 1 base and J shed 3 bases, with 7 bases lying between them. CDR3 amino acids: CAWSGTANQPQHF. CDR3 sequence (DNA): TGTGCCTGGAGTGGGACAGCCAATCAGCCCCAGCATTTT.

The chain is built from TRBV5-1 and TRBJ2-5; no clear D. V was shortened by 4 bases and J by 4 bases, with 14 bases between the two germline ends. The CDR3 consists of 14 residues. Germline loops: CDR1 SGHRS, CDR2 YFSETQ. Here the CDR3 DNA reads TGCGCCAGCAGCCCTCGAAGTAGATTAGAGACCCAGTACTTC. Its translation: CASSPRSRLETQYF.

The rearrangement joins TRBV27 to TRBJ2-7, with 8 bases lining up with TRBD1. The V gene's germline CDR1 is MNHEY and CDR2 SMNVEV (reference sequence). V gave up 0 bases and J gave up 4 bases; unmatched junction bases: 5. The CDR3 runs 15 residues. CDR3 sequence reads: CASSLSPQGVYEQYF. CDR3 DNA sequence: TGTGCCAGCAGTTTATCCCCACAGGGGGTATACGAGCAGTACTTC.

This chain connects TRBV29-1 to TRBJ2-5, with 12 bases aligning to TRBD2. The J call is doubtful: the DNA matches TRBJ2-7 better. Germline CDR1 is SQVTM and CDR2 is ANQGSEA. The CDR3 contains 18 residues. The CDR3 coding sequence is TGCAGCGTTGAAGAAGAGCAGGCCGGACTAGCGGGGATATACGAGCAGTACTTC. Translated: CSVEEEQAGLAGIYEQYF.

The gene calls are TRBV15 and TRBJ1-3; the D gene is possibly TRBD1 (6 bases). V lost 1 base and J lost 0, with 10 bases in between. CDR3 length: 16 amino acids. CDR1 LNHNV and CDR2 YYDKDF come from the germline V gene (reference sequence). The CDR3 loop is CATSRAGDPSGNTIYF. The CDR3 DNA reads TGTGCCACCAGCAGAGCAGGGGACCCCTCTGGAAACACCATATATTTT.

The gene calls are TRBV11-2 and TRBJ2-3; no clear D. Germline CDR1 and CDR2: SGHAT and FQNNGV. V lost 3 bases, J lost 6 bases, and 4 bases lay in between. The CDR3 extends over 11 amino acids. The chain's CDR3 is CASSFSDTQYF. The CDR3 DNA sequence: TGTGCCAGCAGCTTTTCGGATACGCAGTATTTT.

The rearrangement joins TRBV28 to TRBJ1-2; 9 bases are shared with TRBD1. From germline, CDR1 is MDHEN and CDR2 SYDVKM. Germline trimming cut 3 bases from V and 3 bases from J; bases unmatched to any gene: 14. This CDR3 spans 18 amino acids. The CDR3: CASSFVKRRTGGHYGYTF. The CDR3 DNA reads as TGTGCCAGCAGTTTCGTAAAACGAAGAACAGGGGGCCACTATGGCTACACCTTC.

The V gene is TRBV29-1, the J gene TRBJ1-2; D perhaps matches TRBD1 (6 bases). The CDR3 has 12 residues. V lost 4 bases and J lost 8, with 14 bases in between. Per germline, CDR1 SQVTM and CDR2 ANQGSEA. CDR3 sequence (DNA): TGCAGCGTTGTAGGGGGGGTAAGGGGCTACACCTTC. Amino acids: CSVVGGVRGYTF.

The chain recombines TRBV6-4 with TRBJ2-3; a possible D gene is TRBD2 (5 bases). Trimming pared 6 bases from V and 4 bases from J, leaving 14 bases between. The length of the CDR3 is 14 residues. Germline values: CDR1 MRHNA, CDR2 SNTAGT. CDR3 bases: TGTGCCAGCAGCCCAGGACTCTCGGCAGATACGCAGTATTTT. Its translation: CASSPGLSADTQYF.

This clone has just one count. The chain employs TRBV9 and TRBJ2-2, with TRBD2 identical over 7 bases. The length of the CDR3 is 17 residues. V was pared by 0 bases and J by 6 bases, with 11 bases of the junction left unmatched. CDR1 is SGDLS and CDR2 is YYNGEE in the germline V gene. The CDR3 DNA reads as TGTGCCAGCAGCGTAGTGGCCCGGGAGGACTCCCCCGGGGAGCTGTTTTTT. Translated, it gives CASSVVAREDSPGELFF.

The CDR3 DNA sequence: TGTGCCAGCAGCCCCCAACAGACTATGAACACTGAAGCTTTCTTT. Amino acid sequence: CASSPQQTMNTEAFF. This chain connects TRBV9 to TRBJ1-1; D uncertain. The CDR3 totals 15 residues. Germline CDR1 reads SGDLS; CDR2 reads YYNGEE. V shed 4 bases and J shed 0 bases, with 13 bases lying between them.